Listed below are T cell receptor beta chains from one sample, sequenced in a study of radiation and T cells in renal cell carcinoma. Sequenced by immunoSEQ multiplex PCR; TCRdb stores in-frame clones only, minus some. This sample has around 170,000 clones, with less than 90% found just once. The source material was blood, sampled from a patient whose treatment included radiotherapy and nephrectomy. These TCRs come from a woman between 45 and 65 years old with renal cell carcinoma. CDR3s include the opening cysteine and the closing phenylalanine or tryptophan. The D gene is left open where the match is weak. Clone size is not always given. Where it is, it says once, few, many or a class for expanded clones.

V gene	clone size	J gene	D gene	CDR3 DNA	CDR3 protein
TRBV19	-	TRBJ1-6	-	TGTGCCAGTAGGGCGGCTCGGAATAATTCACCCCTCCACTTT	CASRAARNNSPLHF
TRBV7-2	-	TRBJ2-7	-	TGTGCCACGGGGGGACAGGTAGGCGAGCAGTACTTC	CATGGQVGEQYF
TRBV19	-	TRBJ2-6	-	TGTGCCAGTACCCGGGGGAGTGGGGCCAACGTCCTGACTTTC	CASTRGSGANVLTF
TRBV5-1	-	TRBJ2-7	TRBD1	TGCGCCAGCAGCTCAATCCGACAGGGCTACGAGCAGTACTTC	CASSSIRQGYEQYF
TRBV5-1	-	TRBJ2-3	-	TGCGCCAGCAGCTTGGACTCCGGTGCCCTAACAGATACGCAGTATTTT	CASSLDSGALTDTQYF
TRBV18	-	TRBJ1-6	TRBD1	TGTGCCAGCCGGCCCGGACAGGGAAGGGATTCACCCCTCCACTTT	CASRPGQGRDSPLHF
TRBV5-1	-	TRBJ2-3	-	TGCGCCAGCAGCTTTGCAGGGTCGGGCACAGATACGCAGTATTTT	CASSFAGSGTDTQYF
TRBV9	-	TRBJ1-2	-	TGTGCCAGCAGCGTAGGGGGGGCAGCTAACTATGGCTACACCTTC	CASSVGGAANYGYTF
TRBV6-6	-	TRBJ1-6	-	TGTGCCAGCAGTCCCACATACGACTCCTATAATTCACCCCTCCACTTT	CASSPTYDSYNSPLHF
TRBV6-4	-	TRBJ1-1	-	TGTGCCAGCAGTGACGGGGGCTCAGCTTTCTTT	CASSDGGSAFF
TRBV5-1	once	TRBJ2-7	TRBD1	TGCGCCAGCAGTCCGGGACAGGGGTACTACGAGCAGTACTTC	CASSPGQGYYEQYF
TRBV6-4	once	TRBJ1-6	TRBD1	TGTGCCAGCAGTGAGGACAGGGATAATTCACCCCTCCACTTT	CASSEDRDNSPLHF
TRBV9	-	TRBJ2-5	-	TGTGCCAGCAGCTTCCGGGACAACGATGAGACCCAGTACTTC	CASSFRDNDETQYF
TRBV7-9	once	TRBJ2-7	TRBD1	TGTGCCAGCAGCGACCCGGGACAGGGGGTTTGGGAGCAGTACTTC	CASSDPGQGVWEQYF
TRBV5-4	-	TRBJ1-4	TRBD1	TGTGCCAGCAGCTCAGGGGGGAAACTGTTTTTT	CASSSGGKLFF
TRBV5-8	-	TRBJ2-7	TRBD1	TGTGCCAGCAGCCCACGAGACAGGGGGCTTAGGAAGGGCACCTACGAGCAGTACTTC	CASSPRDRGLRKGTYEQYF
TRBV4-1	-	TRBJ2-4	-	TGCGCCAGCAGCCAAGGCATAGGGAGGACCAAAAACATTCAGTACTTC	CASSQGIGRTKNIQYF
TRBV14	-	TRBJ2-1	-	TGTGCCAGCAGCCAAGGGCACAATGAGCAGTTCTTC	CASSQGHNEQFF
TRBV6-5	-	TRBJ1-6	-	TGTGCCAGCAGAACGGGTCTCAAGAATTCACCCCTCCACTTT	CASRTGLKNSPLHF
TRBV23-1	few	TRBJ1-1	-	TGCGCCAGCAGTCAATCCGGGTCAGGGTGGAACACTGAAGCTTTCTTT	CASSQSGSGWNTEAFF
TRBV6-1	few	TRBJ1-1	-	TGTGCCAGCAGAGCTCCAGGGAATGCGGGAGCTTTCTTT	CASRAPGNAGAFF
TRBV12-5	-	TRBJ1-2	TRBD1	TGTGCTAGTGGTTTTGTGCCGGGACAGGGTAGCTATGGCTACACCTTC	CASGFVPGQGSYGYTF
TRBV11-2	-	TRBJ1-1	-	TGTGCCAGCAGCTTATTTAGCGTGAACACTGAAGCTTTCTTT	CASSLFSVNTEAFF
TRBV14	-	TRBJ1-2	-	TGTGCCAGCAGCCAGGACCTAACAGGGAACTATGGCTACACCTTC	CASSQDLTGNYGYTF
TRBV7-6	-	TRBJ1-2	-	TGTGCCAGCAGCCCCGAGCCCGGGACGGTTGGCTACACCTTC	CASSPEPGTVGYTF
TRBV7-9	-	TRBJ1-2	TRBD1	TGTGCCAGCAGCCTAGGGACAGCCGAAGAGGGCTACACCTTC	CASSLGTAEEGYTF
TRBV19	few	TRBJ1-3	TRBD1	TGTGCCAGTAGTCCCACACGACAGGGGGCCGGAAACACCATATATTTT	CASSPTRQGAGNTIYF
TRBV7-2	-	TRBJ2-5	TRBD2	TGTGCCAGCCGACCGGGACTAGCGGGGGAGACCCAGTACTTC	CASRPGLAGETQYF
TRBV5-1	-	TRBJ1-4	-	TGCGCCAGCAGCTTGGGGTCAGGAACTAATGAAAAACTGTTTTTT	CASSLGSGTNEKLFF
TRBV29-1	-	TRBJ2-5	TRBD1	TGCAGCGTACAGGGGCCGGAAGAGACCCAGTACTTC	CSVQGPEETQYF
TRBV30	-	TRBJ2-4	TRBD2	TGTGCCTGGAGTGATAGCGGGTTAGGAAACATTCAGTACTTC	CAWSDSGLGNIQYF
TRBV13	-	TRBJ1-1	-	TGTGCCAGCAGCTACTACGACGGAAACACTGAAGCTTTCTTT	CASSYYDGNTEAFF
TRBV7-2	-	TRBJ1-4	-	TGTGCCAGCAGCTTAGGCTCCAGTGAAAAACTGTTTTTT	CASSLGSSEKLFF
TRBV2	-	TRBJ2-2	-	TGTGCCAGCCTCCAGGGCGCGAACACCGGGGAGCTGTTTTTT	CASLQGANTGELFF
TRBV18	-	TRBJ2-2	-	TGTGCCAGCTCACCACGGCGCGGTGAGAACACCGGGGAGCTGTTTTTT	CASSPRRGENTGELFF
TRBV7-9	-	TRBJ2-5	-	TGTGCCAGCAGCTCAGAAGGGACAGAGACCCAGTACTTC	CASSSEGTETQYF
TRBV5-8	-	TRBJ2-7	-	TGTGCCAGCAGTTTGACGGGTTACGAGCAGTACTTC	CASSLTGYEQYF
TRBV19	-	TRBJ1-1	-	TGTGCCAGTAGTATAGGGGGCCCCCTACGGAACACTGAAGCTTTCTTT	CASSIGGPLRNTEAFF
TRBV19	few	TRBJ2-7	-	TGTGCCAGTAACGACCCGCTCGGCTCCTACGAGCAGTACTTC	CASNDPLGSYEQYF
TRBV6-1	-	TRBJ1-6	-	TGTGCCAGCAGCGAACAGGCGGATTCACCCCTCCACTTT	CASSEQADSPLHF
TRBV7-3	few	TRBJ2-1	-	TGTGCCAGCAGTCCCCCGGGGGAACCCTACAATGAGCAGTTCTTC	CASSPPGEPYNEQFF
TRBV6-4	-	TRBJ2-2	TRBD2	TGTGCCAGCAGCAGCGTAGCGGGGCACACCGGGGAGCTGTTTTTT	CASSSVAGHTGELFF
TRBV5-1	once	TRBJ1-2	TRBD1	TGCGCCAGCAGCGGCCTGACAGGGGGCGCAGGCTATGGCTACACCTTC	CASSGLTGGAGYGYTF
TRBV18	few	TRBJ1-5	-	TGTGCCAGCTCACCGGATCGACTCAATCAGCCCCAGCATTTT	CASSPDRLNQPQHF
TRBV4-1	-	TRBJ2-3	TRBD2	TGCGCCAGCAGCCAAACTAGCGGGGTTGCAGATACGCAGTATTTT	CASSQTSGVADTQYF
TRBV7-9	-	TRBJ1-3	-	TGTGCCAGCAGCTTCTCGCCCTACCGAGTCTCTGGAAACACCATATATTTT	CASSFSPYRVSGNTIYF
TRBV2	-	TRBJ1-1	-	TGTGCCAGCAGTGAAGCGCTTGGGGCCACGAACACTGAAGCTTTCTTT	CASSEALGATNTEAFF
TRBV30	-	TRBJ2-6	-	TGTGCCTGGAGTGTACCGGTCTCTGGGGCCAACGTCCTGACTTTC	CAWSVPVSGANVLTF
TRBV6-5	-	TRBJ1-6	TRBD1	TGTGCCAGCAGTTCGCTACAGGGGGCCTATAATTCACCCCTCCACTTT	CASSSLQGAYNSPLHF
TRBV4-1	-	TRBJ1-6	TRBD1	TGCGCCAGCAGCCAAGTTGGAAGACAGGGTAATTCACCCCTCCACTTT	CASSQVGRQGNSPLHF
TRBV6-1	-	TRBJ1-4	TRBD1	TGTGCCAGCAGTGAAGGGGGGGACAGGGCCAAAAAACTGTTTTTT	CASSEGGDRAKKLFF
TRBV10-3	-	TRBJ2-5	TRBD1	TGTGCCATCAGTGAGGGACAGGGGACACAAGAGACCCAGTACTTC	CAISEGQGTQETQYF
TRBV6-5	-	TRBJ1-6	-	TGTGCCAGCAGTTACGATCCCGGGACTAGTAATTCACCCCTCCACTTT	CASSYDPGTSNSPLHF
TRBV2	-	TRBJ2-7	TRBD2	TGTGCCAGCAGGGGGGGGGAGTATGACGAGCAGTACTTC	CASRGGEYDEQYF